This note documents a single T cell receptor (beta chain) sequence. Per germline, CDR1 MGHRA and CDR2 YSYEKL. Trimming removed 1 base at V and 8 bases at J, with 15 bases between. The CDR3 totals 15 residues. Tregs were sorted as CD4+CD25+CD127-/low cells. MiXCR was run by TCRdb on the 5' RACE reads, yielding one entry per CDR3 protein. Of some 9,800 distinct CDR3 sequences in the sample, about a quarter are singletons; the top ten hold roughly 3.2%. The sample taken for sequencing was Tregs sorted from blood. The chain is built from TRBV4-1 and TRBJ2-1; D remains ambiguous. This receptor was taken from a female donor with breast cancer. The CDR3: CASSQGLTRGDEQFF. The CDR3 nucleotides read TGCGCCAGCAGCCAAGGGCTAACTCGTGGGGATGAGCAGTTCTTC.